One sample yielded the 27 T cell receptor beta chains listed below, sequenced in a study of immune evolution from preneoplasia to lung adenocarcinoma. Profiling relied on immunoSEQ multiplex PCR, and the TCRdb table lists in-frame clones only, not all of them. This repertoire shows tens of thousands of clones, around 75% found once; its top ten account for roughly 5.5%. Input material: FFPE invasive lung adenocarcinoma tissue. The receptors come from a person in their sixties or seventies with lung adenocarcinoma.

CDR3 amino acids: CASVQGLSYEQYF. DNA for the CDR3: TGTGCCAGCGTCCAGGGACTTTCCTACGAGCAGTACTTC. J is TRBJ2-7 and V is TRBV2; TRBD2 is a possible D gene (6 bases). With 8 bases removed from V and 1 base from J, the gap between germline ends came to 12 bases. The CDR3 totals 13 residues. CDR1 SNHLY and CDR2 FYNNEI come from the germline V gene.

CDR3 sequence: CASSSLSGGQETQYF. CDR3 in DNA: TGTGCCAGCAGCTCTCTTAGCGGAGGACAAGAGACCCAGTACTTC. The V call is TRBV7-2, the J call TRBJ2-5; possibly TRBD2 for D (6 bases). This CDR3 has 15 amino acids. CDR1 SGHTA and CDR2 FQGNSA come from the germline V gene. The germline V and J ends were trimmed by 4 bases and 2 bases, with 14 bases remaining between them.

The chain joins TRBV18 to TRBJ2-2; the D gene is possibly TRBD2 (7 bases). V was clipped by 5 bases and J by 1 base, with 14 bases between them. This CDR3 contains 16 residues. Looked up from germline, CDR1 is KGHSH and CDR2 is LQKENI. CDR3 sequence (DNA): TGTGCCAGCTCAGAAACGGGGGGCATGAACACCGGGGAGCTGTTTTTT. Encoded protein: CASSETGGMNTGELFF.

This clone was detected only a few times. The chain has TRBV19 and TRBJ1-5, with unresolved D. From germline, CDR1 is LNHDA and CDR2 SQIVND (reference sequence). V lost 4 bases and J lost 2, with 15 bases in between. CDR3 size: 16 residues. The CDR3 region is CASSKSGPFGNQPQHF. The CDR3 nucleotides are TGTGCCAGTAGTAAAAGCGGCCCGTTTGGCAATCAGCCCCAGCATTTT.

Turning to this clone: At one boundary the junction diverges from the germline segment, which might be a read error. The rearrangement uses TRBV28 and TRBJ2-3; D possibly matches TRBD1 or TRBD2 (5 bases each). The CDR3 length is 17 residues. Germline CDR1 is MDHEN and CDR2 is SYDVKM. The CDR3 loop reads CASRTPGRLSSTDTQYF. The CDR3, as DNA: TGTGCCAGCAGGACACCGGGACGGCTTTCTAGCACAGATACGCAATATTTT. The whole variable domain, remainder taken from reference TRBV28 and TRBJ2-3, is DVKVTQSSRYLVKRTGEKVFLECVQDMDHENMFWYRQDPGLGLRLIYFSYDVKMKEKGDIPEGYSVSREKKERFSLILESASTNQTSMYLCASRTPGRLSSTDTQYFGPGTRLTVL.

The chain links TRBV11-3 to TRBJ1-3, with 8 bases fitting TRBD1. V lost 3 bases and J lost 3; bases outside the gene matches: 4. This CDR3 region has 15 residues. Germline CDR1 reads SGHNT; CDR2 reads YENEEA. CDR3 protein: CASSFQGAFGNTIYF. In nucleotides, the CDR3 is TGTGCCAGCAGCTTCCAGGGGGCGTTTGGAAACACCATATATTTT.

V gene TRBV27 combines with J gene TRBJ1-1, with D possibly being TRBD1 (6 bases). CDR3 length equals 16 residues. Deletions cut 2 bases from V and 4 bases from J, with 17 bases between. CDR1 and CDR2 (germline): MNHEY, SMNVEV (reference sequence). CDR3 protein: CASSLARTAKATEAFF. CDR3 DNA sequence: TGTGCCAGCAGTTTAGCTCGGACAGCGAAGGCCACTGAAGCTTTCTTT.

A remark on this clone: One end of the junction does not line up with germline, which may come from a read error. V and J are TRBV7-2 and TRBJ2-7, with no clear D. Germline-derived CDR1 and CDR2 are SGHTA and FQGNSA. CDR3 length equals 13 residues. DNA for the CDR3: TGTGCCGGCAGCTCCTACCGTGGGTTAGAGCAGTACTTC. It specifies CAGSSYRGLEQYF.

In its sample, this clone was seen once. This chain connects TRBV29-1 to TRBJ2-3, with D perhaps given as TRBD1 or TRBD2 (5 bases each). Germline-derived CDR1 and CDR2 are SQVTM and ANQGSEA. Trimming left V 4 bases short and J 2 bases short, with 16 bases between. CDR3 length: 15 amino acids. The DNA of the CDR3 is TGCAGCGTTGGATTGGGGGTAGGGGACACAGATACGCAGTATTTT. Amino acid sequence: CSVGLGVGDTDTQYF.

V and J are TRBV5-1 and TRBJ2-4, with 7 bases matching TRBD1. Germline V gene sequence: CDR1 SGHRS, CDR2 YFSETQ. This CDR3 spans 14 amino acids. V was pared by 3 bases and J by 2 bases, with 2 bases of the junction left unmatched. CDR3 amino acids: CASSSDRSKNIQYF. CDR3 nucleotide sequence: TGCGCCAGCAGCTCGGACAGGTCCAAAAACATTCAGTACTTC.

This chain uses TRBV7-8 with TRBJ2-1; the match to TRBD2 covers 9 bases. Germline trimming cut 2 bases from V and 0 bases from J; bases unmatched to any gene: 8. Germline V gene sequence: CDR1 SGHVS, CDR2 FQNEAQ. The CDR3 spans 18 residues. The CDR3 reads CASSLSLLAGSSYNEQFF. DNA of the CDR3: TGTGCCAGCAGCTTATCATTACTAGCGGGTAGCTCCTACAATGAGCAGTTCTTC.

V is TRBV2 and J is TRBJ1-5; 8 positions agree with TRBD1. Germline V lookup: CDR1 SNHLY, CDR2 FYNNEI. The CDR3 consists of 14 residues. Trimming at V came to 6 bases and at J to 5 bases, leaving 6 bases not matched to a gene. The CDR3 sequence: CASSGQGLDQPQHF. The DNA of the CDR3 is TGTGCCAGCAGCGGACAGGGTTTAGATCAGCCCCAGCATTTT.

This chain links TRBV7-9 with TRBJ2-1; D uncertain. Trimming pared 0 bases from V and 6 bases from J, leaving 3 bases between. Germline V CDR1 and CDR2: SEHNR, FQNEAQ (reference sequence). This CDR3 contains 12 residues. The CDR3 sequence: CASSLASNEQFF. In DNA form, the CDR3 reads TGTGCCAGCAGCTTAGCTAGCAATGAGCAGTTCTTC.

The V gene is TRBV28, the J gene TRBJ2-1; TRBD2 is a possible D gene (5 bases). Germline V gene lookup returns CDR1 MDHEN and CDR2 SYDVKM. V was trimmed by 7 bases and J by 5 bases, leaving 15 bases between them. This CDR3 has 14 residues. The CDR3 coding sequence is TGTGCCAGCAAAAAACTAGTTCTTGACAATGAGCAGTTCTTC. Translated: CASKKLVLDNEQFF.

The rearrangement uses TRBV11-1 and TRBJ1-3; possible D gene TRBD1, 5 bases. The CDR3 has 16 amino acids. Between the trimmed V and J ends, which lost 1 base and 3 bases, there was a span of 13 bases. Germline V gives CDR1 SGHAT, CDR2 FQDESV (reference sequence). CDR3 protein: CASSLVQGVLGNTIYF. For the CDR3, the DNA is TGTGCCAGCAGCTTAGTTCAAGGGGTGCTTGGAAACACCATATATTTT.

The sample holds a few counts of this clone. This chain joins TRBV7-2 and TRBJ2-3; possibly TRBD1 for D (6 bases). Trimming took 5 bases from V and 1 from J, leaving 16 bases between them. CDR3 length equals 16 residues. The germline V gene has CDR1 SGHTA and CDR2 FQGNSA. CDR3: CASSLLTAGGTDTQYF. The CDR3 DNA reads TGTGCCAGCAGCCTACTCACGGCAGGGGGCACAGATACGCAGTATTTT.

This clone was seen more than once but under ten times. The chain is built from TRBV29-1 and TRBJ2-2; 13 bases agree with TRBD2. The CDR3 is 15 amino acids. Germline values: CDR1 SQVTM, CDR2 ANQGSEA. V shed 7 bases and J 8 bases; nucleotides not matched to a gene: 10. CDR3 bases: TGCAGCGCCGGGGTTGGACTAGCGGGGGTAGGGGAGCTGTTTTTT. Encoded protein: CSAGVGLAGVGELFF.

The J gene is TRBJ2-6, the V gene TRBV10-3; TRBD1 is a possible D gene (5 bases). V was pared by 6 bases and J by 3 bases, with 21 bases between. The CDR3 consists of 18 residues. Germline V gene data show CDR1 as ENHRY and CDR2 as SYGVKD. The CDR3 sequence: CAISRQGNSVGGANVLTF. The DNA for the CDR3 is TGTGCCATCAGCCGGCAGGGTAACTCCGTAGGTGGGGCCAACGTCCTGACTTTC.

V gene TRBV7-2 combines with J gene TRBJ2-3; perhaps TRBD1 as D (7 bases). Trimming removed 5 bases at V and 6 bases at J, with 12 bases between. Germline CDR1 is SGHTA and CDR2 is FQGNSA. The CDR3 runs 13 residues. In DNA form, the CDR3 reads TGTGCCAGCAGCCAGCAGGGGGGTGATACGCAGTATTTT. Residues: CASSQQGGDTQYF.

This sequence joins TRBV28 and TRBJ2-5; TRBD1 is a possible D gene (6 bases). V shed 7 bases and J shed 2 bases, with 14 bases lying between them. This CDR3 contains 14 residues. From germline, CDR1 is MDHEN and CDR2 SYDVKM. The CDR3 sequence: CASTSGQPQETQYF. As DNA, the CDR3 is TGTGCCAGCACCTCAGGACAGCCACAAGAGACCCAGTACTTC.

The chain couples TRBV7-2 to TRBJ2-2; D may be TRBD2 (5 bases). Germline V gives CDR1 SGHTA, CDR2 FQGNSA. CDR3 length: 16 residues. V lost 1 base to trimming and J lost 1 base, with 10 bases between them. The CDR3 nucleotides are TGTGCCAGCAGCTTAGGGAGGCGCCGGAACACCGGGGAGCTGTTTTTT. It is translated as CASSLGRRRNTGELFF. The full variable domain, with the rest looked up from reference TRBV7-2 and TRBJ2-2, is GAGVSQSPSNKVTEKGKDVELRCDPISGHTALYWYRQSLGQGLEFLIYFQGNSAPDKSGLPSDRFSAERTGGSVSTLTIQRTQQEDSAVYLCASSLGRRRNTGELFFGEGSRLTVL.

The gene calls are TRBV5-1 and TRBJ2-3, with D hard to call. The V and J ends lost 0 bases and 2 bases respectively, with 10 bases between them. Germline V gene lookup returns CDR1 SGHRS and CDR2 YFSETQ. The CDR3 runs 15 residues. The CDR3 region is CASSLADLLTDTQYF. The CDR3, as DNA: TGCGCCAGCAGCTTGGCCGACCTCCTCACAGATACGCAGTATTTT.

Only a few counts were recorded for this clone. CDR3 loop: CARGERALGGYTF. CDR3 sequence (DNA): TGTGCCAGAGGGGAGCGGGCTCTTGGGGGCTACACCTTC. The rearrangement uses TRBV2 and TRBJ1-2, with D possibly matching TRBD1 (5 bases). V was trimmed by 9 bases and J by 8 bases, leaving 19 bases between them. Per germline, CDR1 SNHLY and CDR2 FYNNEI. The CDR3 totals 13 residues. Combining the CDR3 with reference TRBV2 and TRBJ1-2 gives the whole variable domain EPEVTQTPSHQVTQMGQEVILRCVPISNHLYFYWYRQILGQKVEFLVSFYNNEISEKSEIFDDQFSVERPDGSNFTLKIRSTKLEDSAMYFCARGERALGGYTFGSGTRLTVV.

The rearrangement uses TRBV27 and TRBJ2-1; TRBD1 matches at 9 bases. In germline, CDR1 is MNHEY, CDR2 SMNVEV (reference sequence). V shed 4 bases and J 4 bases; nucleotides not matched to a gene: 17. This CDR3 is built from 19 residues. This CDR3 reads CASSSGGTGIVSPYNEQFF. Written as DNA, the CDR3 is TGTGCCAGCAGTTCTGGGGGGACAGGGATAGTTTCACCTTACAATGAGCAGTTCTTC.

This clone was seen more than once but under ten times. The chain employs TRBV7-9 and TRBJ2-3; 10 bases fit TRBD2. V was clipped by 3 bases and J by 3 bases; unmatched bases: 6. CDR3 length: 16 residues. Germline values: CDR1 SEHNR, CDR2 FQNEAQ (reference sequence). In nucleotides, the CDR3 is TGTGCCAGCAGCTTCGGACAGACTAGCGGGACAGATACGCAGTATTTT. It yields the protein CASSFGQTSGTDTQYF.

Concerning this clone itself: A much larger clone lies a single base off, so this may be a read error. The sample holds other DNA sequences that translate to the same CDR3. The rearrangement uses TRBV19 and TRBJ2-7, with D possibly being TRBD1 (6 bases). V was shortened by 5 bases and J by 3 bases, with 8 bases between the two germline ends. Germline V lookup: CDR1 LNHDA, CDR2 SQIVND (reference sequence). The CDR3 has 12 residues. The CDR3 coding sequence is TGTGCCAGTAGTTCGGGACACTACGAGCAGTACTTC. Translated: CASSSGHYEQYF.

V gene TRBV11-3 combines with J gene TRBJ2-1, with 7 positions matching TRBD1. J was trimmed by 7 bases and V by 5 bases; bases with no gene match: 14. Germline assignment: CDR1 SGHNT and CDR2 YENEEA. The CDR3 extends over 16 amino acids. This CDR3 is CASSGPDREGMNEQFF. As DNA, the CDR3 is TGTGCCAGCAGCGGGCCCGACAGGGAAGGCATGAATGAGCAGTTCTTC.